This entry lists 10 T cell receptor beta chains sequenced from one sample in a study of T cells in Graves' hyperthyroidism and ophthalmopathy. RNA transcripts gave rise to amplified TCR beta CDR3 regions. Using the HTBI primer set, a first-round RT-PCR was run on the TCR CDR3. TCRdb ran MiXCR on the multiplex PCR reads and lists one entry per CDR3 protein. The data contain 500,000 to 650,000 distinct CDR3 sequences, around 50% of them seen just once; the ten biggest clones take up about 40%. The sequencing sample was made of peripheral blood or thyroid tissue (not recorded which). These receptors originate from an adult woman with Graves' disease, either hyperthyroidism or ophthalmopathy (not recorded which).

The table lists this clonotype with a few counts. The V and J genes are TRBV15 and TRBJ2-7; TRBD1 might be the D (5 bases). The CDR3 has 12 amino acids. Germline assignment: CDR1 LNHNV and CDR2 YYDKDF (reference sequence). Between the trimmed V and J ends, which lost 6 bases and 5 bases, there was a span of 11 bases. The CDR3 coding sequence is TGTGCCACCAGTCTGCTCAGGGACGAGCAGTACTTC. Translation: CATSLLRDEQYF.

The chain is built from TRBV2 and TRBJ2-5, with D possibly matching TRBD2 (6 bases). The CDR3 contains 13 residues. V lost 4 bases to trimming and J lost 9 bases, with 15 bases between them. Germline CDR1 SNHLY, CDR2 FYNNEI. DNA for the CDR3: TGTGCCAGCAGTGCGGGGGAAGGTCAGCCCCAGTACTTC. It yields the protein CASSAGEGQPQYF.

This chain uses TRBV6-5 with TRBJ1-2; unclear D gene. CDR3 length: 14 residues. Germline values: CDR1 MNHEY, CDR2 SVGAGI. Trimming shortened V by 2 bases and J by 8 bases, and 15 bases separated the two germline ends. CDR3 DNA sequence: TGTGCCAGCAGTTACGCTGCGGGTTTGGAAGGCTACACCTTC. Its protein is CASSYAAGLEGYTF.

This clonotype was observed many times. The chain has TRBV4-2 and TRBJ1-2; no firm D call. Germline V gene sequence: CDR1 LGHNA, CDR2 YNFKEQ. This CDR3 spans 14 amino acids. The V end lost 0 bases, the J end lost 3 bases, and 8 bases lay between the germline ends. The CDR3 region has the DNA TGTGCCAGCAGCCAAGACCGGGAATACTATGGCTACACCTTC. Encoded protein: CASSQDREYYGYTF.

This clonotype was observed a few times. This rearrangement joins TRBV5-1 to TRBJ1-5; D is possibly TRBD1 (6 bases). V was clipped by 1 base and J by 2 bases, with 13 bases between them. Per the germline V gene, CDR1 is SGHRS and CDR2 is YFSETQ. CDR3 length equals 16 residues. The DNA of the CDR3 is TGCGCCAGCAGCTTGCACAGGGATGTGGGCAATCAGCCCCAGCATTTT. Translated, it gives CASSLHRDVGNQPQHF.

Only a few counts were recorded for this clonotype. The chain carries TRBV25-1 and TRBJ1-1; tentative D call: TRBD1 (6 bases). Germline CDR1 reads MGHDK; CDR2 reads SYGVNS. V was trimmed by 5 bases and J by 0 bases, leaving 16 bases between them. The CDR3 length is 16 residues. The CDR3: CASSLWVRGMNTEAFF. CDR3 DNA: TGTGCCAGCAGTTTATGGGTCAGGGGTATGAACACTGAAGCTTTCTTT.

The table lists this clonotype with many counts. The CDR3 sequence is CASSRSFGQGQGYTF. As DNA, the CDR3 is TGCGCCAGCAGCCGTAGTTTTGGACAGGGACAGGGCTACACCTTC. The genes are TRBV5-1 and TRBJ1-2; TRBD1 aligns across 8 bases. This CDR3 contains 15 residues. Per the germline V gene, CDR1 is SGHRS and CDR2 is YFSETQ. V shed 4 bases and J 8 bases; nucleotides not matched to a gene: 13. Combining the CDR3 with reference TRBV5-1 and TRBJ1-2 gives the whole variable domain KAGVTQTPRYLIKTRGQQVTLSCSPISGHRSVSWYQQTPGQGLQFLFEYFSETQRNKGNFPGRFSGRQFSNSRSEMNVSTLELGDSALYLCASSRSFGQGQGYTFGSGTRLTVV.

This clonotype was counted at least ten times. The chain couples TRBV29-1 to TRBJ1-2; D is perhaps TRBD1 (6 bases). The V gene's germline CDR1 is SQVTM and CDR2 ANQGSEA. V dropped 8 bases and J dropped 8 bases, with 24 bases sitting between them. The CDR3 has 14 residues. The CDR3 coding sequence is TGCAGCTTTACAGCTCCAGGGGATCGTTGGGGCTACACCTTC. Its translation: CSFTAPGDRWGYTF.

This clonotype came up many times. This chain connects TRBV7-3 to TRBJ2-7; 10 bases match TRBD2. Germline V gives CDR1 SGHTA, CDR2 FQGTGA. With 2 bases clipped from V and 2 bases from J, the junction kept 3 bases outside the gene matches. The CDR3 has 15 residues. CDR3 coding DNA: TGTGCCAGCAGCTTAGGAGCGGGAGGGGCCTACGAGCAGTACTTC. Translating it yields CASSLGAGGAYEQYF.

The rearrangement links TRBV7-9 to TRBJ1-6, with D uncertain. The germline V gene has CDR1 SEHNR and CDR2 FQNEAQ (reference sequence). Trimming took 3 bases from V and 8 from J, leaving 2 bases between them. The CDR3 length is 11 residues. The CDR3 is CASSFHSPLHF. CDR3 in DNA: TGTGCCAGCAGCTTCCATTCACCCCTCCACTTT.